This T cell receptor (beta chain) was recovered during a study of OX40 agonist ivuxolimab in advanced cancers. Study-level information: Eligibility rules accepted prior anti-PD-1, anti-PD-L1 or anti-CTLA-4 therapy, and over 30% had some. Study outcomes and limitations: Relative to CD4+ cells, CD8+ T cells on average had more expanded clones.

Looked up from germline, CDR1 is GTSNPN and CDR2 is SVGIG (reference sequence). V lost 2 bases and J lost 0; bases outside the gene matches: 1. There are 15 residues in the CDR3. Autoimmune disease history or systemic immunosuppression meant exclusion. Comments on this clone: Its cognate antigen is unknown.

Libraries were prepared by immunoSEQ multiplex PCR; TCRdb keeps only in-frame clonotypes and omits some of them. The data contain over 80,000 clones, approximately 90% of them seen just once; the ten biggest clones take up 1.1%. Here the sequenced sample was CD4+ or CD8+ T cells sorted from blood, taken in a trial of the OX40 agonist ivuxolimab. The receptor was isolated from an adult with an advanced solid tumor such as melanoma, head and neck, liver or kidney cancer. The chain couples TRBV30 to TRBJ2-6; 7 nucleotides line up with TRBD1. DNA for the CDR3: TGTGCCTGGAGTCAGGGGGTCTCTGGGGCCAACGTCCTGACTTTC. Translated, it gives CAWSQGVSGANVLTF.